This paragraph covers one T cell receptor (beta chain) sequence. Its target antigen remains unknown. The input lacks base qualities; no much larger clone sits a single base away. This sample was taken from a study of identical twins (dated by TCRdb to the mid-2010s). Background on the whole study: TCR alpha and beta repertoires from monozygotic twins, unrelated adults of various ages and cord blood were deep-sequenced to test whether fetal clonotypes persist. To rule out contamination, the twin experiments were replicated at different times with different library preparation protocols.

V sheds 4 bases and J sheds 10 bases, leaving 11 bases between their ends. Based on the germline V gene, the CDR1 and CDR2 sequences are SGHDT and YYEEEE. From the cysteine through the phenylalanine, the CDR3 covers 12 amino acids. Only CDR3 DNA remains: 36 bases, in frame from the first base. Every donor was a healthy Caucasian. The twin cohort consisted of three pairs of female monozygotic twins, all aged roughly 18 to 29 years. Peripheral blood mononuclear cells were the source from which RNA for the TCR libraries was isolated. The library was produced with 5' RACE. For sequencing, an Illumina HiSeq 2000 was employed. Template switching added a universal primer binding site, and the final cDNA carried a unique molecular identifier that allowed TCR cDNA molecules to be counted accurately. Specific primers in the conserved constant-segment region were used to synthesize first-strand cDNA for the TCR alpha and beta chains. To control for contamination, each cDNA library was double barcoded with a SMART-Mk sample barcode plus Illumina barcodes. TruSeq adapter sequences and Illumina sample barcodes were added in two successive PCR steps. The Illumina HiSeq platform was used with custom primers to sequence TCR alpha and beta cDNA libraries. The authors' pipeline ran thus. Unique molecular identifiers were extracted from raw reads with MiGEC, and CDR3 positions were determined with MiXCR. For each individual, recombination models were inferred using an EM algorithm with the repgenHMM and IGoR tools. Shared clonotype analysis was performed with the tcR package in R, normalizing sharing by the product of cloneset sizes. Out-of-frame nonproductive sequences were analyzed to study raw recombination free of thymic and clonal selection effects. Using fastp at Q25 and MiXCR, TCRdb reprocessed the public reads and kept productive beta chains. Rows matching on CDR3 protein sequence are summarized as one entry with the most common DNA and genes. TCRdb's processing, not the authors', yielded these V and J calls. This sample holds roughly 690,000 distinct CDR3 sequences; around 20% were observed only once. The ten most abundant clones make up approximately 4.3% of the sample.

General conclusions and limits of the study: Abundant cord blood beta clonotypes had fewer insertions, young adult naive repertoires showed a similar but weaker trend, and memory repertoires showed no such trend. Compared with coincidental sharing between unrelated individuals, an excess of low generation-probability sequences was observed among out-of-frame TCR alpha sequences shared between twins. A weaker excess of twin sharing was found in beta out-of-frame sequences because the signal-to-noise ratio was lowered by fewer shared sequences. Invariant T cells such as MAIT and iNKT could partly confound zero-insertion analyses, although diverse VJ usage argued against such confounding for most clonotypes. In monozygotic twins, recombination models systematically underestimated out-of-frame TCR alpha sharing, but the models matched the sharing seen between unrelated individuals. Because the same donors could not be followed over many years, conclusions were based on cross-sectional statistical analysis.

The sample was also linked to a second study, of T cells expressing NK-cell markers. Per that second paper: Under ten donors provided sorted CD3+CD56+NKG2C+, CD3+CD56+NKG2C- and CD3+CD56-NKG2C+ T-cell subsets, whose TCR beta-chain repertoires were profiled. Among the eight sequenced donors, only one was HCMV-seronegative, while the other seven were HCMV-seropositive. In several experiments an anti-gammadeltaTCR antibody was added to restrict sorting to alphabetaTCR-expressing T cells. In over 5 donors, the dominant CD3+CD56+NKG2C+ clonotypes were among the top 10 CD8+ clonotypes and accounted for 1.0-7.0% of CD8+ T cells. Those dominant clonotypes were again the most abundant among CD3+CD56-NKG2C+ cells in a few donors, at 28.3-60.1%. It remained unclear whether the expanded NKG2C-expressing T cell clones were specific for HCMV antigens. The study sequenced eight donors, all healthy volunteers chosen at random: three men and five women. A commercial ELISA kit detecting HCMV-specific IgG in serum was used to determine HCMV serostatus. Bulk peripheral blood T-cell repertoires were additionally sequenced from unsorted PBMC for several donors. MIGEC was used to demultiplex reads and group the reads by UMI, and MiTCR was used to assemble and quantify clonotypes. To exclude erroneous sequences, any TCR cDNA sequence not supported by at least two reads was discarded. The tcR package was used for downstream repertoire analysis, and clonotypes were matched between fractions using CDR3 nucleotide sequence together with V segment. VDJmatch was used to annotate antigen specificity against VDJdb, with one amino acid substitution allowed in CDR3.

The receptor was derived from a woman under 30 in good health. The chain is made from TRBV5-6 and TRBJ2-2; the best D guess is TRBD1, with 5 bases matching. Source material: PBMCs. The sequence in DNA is TGTGCCAGCAGCCCTCATGGACAGGAGCTGTTTTTT. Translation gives CASSPHGQELFF. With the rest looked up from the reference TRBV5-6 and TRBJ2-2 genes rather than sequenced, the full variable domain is DAGVTQSPTHLIKTRGQQVTLRCSPKSGHDTVSWYQQALGQGPQFIFQYYEEEERQRGNFPDRFSGHQFPNYSSELNVNALLLGDSALYLCASSPHGQELFFGEGSRLTVL.